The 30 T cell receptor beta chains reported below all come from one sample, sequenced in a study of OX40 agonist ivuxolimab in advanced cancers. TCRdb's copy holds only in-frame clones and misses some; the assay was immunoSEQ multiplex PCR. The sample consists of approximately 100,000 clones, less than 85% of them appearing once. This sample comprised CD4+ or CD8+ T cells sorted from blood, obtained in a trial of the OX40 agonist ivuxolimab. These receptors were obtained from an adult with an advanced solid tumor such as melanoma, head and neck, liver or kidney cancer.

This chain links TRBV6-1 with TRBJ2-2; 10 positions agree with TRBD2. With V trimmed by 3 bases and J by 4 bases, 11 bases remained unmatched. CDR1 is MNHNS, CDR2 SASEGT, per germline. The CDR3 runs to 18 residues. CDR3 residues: CASSDPSGSGRGTGELFF. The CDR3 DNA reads TGTGCCAGCAGTGACCCAAGTGGGAGCGGGAGGGGCACCGGGGAGCTGTTTTTT.

CDR3 nucleotides: TGTGCCATCAGTGTTCTGAAGCGGGAGAACTACAATGAGCAGTTCTTC. Protein: CAISVLKRENYNEQFF. The J gene is TRBJ2-1, the V gene TRBV10-3; 8 positions agree with TRBD2. This CDR3 is built from 16 residues. Trimming cost V 4 bases and J 3 bases; bases outside gene matches: 8. Per the germline V gene, CDR1 is ENHRY and CDR2 is SYGVKD.

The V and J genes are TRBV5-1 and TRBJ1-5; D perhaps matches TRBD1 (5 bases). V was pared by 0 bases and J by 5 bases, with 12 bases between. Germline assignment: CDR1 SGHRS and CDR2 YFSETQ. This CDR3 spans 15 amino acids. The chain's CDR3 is CASSLVPGTYQPQHF. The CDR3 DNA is TGCGCCAGCAGCTTGGTCCCAGGGACCTATCAGCCCCAGCATTTT.

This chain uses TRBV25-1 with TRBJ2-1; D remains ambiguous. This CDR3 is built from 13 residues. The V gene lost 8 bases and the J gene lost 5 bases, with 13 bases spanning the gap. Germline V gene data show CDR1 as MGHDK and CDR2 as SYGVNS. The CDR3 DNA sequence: TGTGCCAGCTCAGCGCTATGGGACAATGAGCAGTTCTTC. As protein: CASSALWDNEQFF.

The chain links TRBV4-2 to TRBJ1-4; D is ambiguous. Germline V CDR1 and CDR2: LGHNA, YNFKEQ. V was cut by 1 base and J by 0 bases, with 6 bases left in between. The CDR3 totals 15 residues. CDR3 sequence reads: CASSQARATNEKLFF. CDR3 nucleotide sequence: TGTGCCAGCAGCCAAGCCAGAGCAACTAATGAAAAACTGTTTTTT.

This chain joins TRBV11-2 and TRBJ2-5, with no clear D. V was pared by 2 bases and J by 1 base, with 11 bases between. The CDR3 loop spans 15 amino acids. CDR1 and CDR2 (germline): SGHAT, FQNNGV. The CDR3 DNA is TGTGCCAGCAGCTTATATCTTCTCATCCAAGAGACCCAGTACTTC. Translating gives CASSLYLLIQETQYF. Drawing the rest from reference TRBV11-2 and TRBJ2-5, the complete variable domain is EAGVAQSPRYKIIEKRQSVAFWCNPISGHATLYWYQQILGQGPKLLIQFQNNGVVDDSQLPKDRFSAERLKGVDSTLKIQPAKLEDSAVYLCASSLYLLIQETQYFGPGTRLLVL.

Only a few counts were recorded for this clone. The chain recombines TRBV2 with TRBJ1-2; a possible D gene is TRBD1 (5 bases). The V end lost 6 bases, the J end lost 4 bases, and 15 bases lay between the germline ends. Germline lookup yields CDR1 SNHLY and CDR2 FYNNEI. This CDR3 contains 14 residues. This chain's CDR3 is CASRPDSQVYGYTF. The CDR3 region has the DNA TGTGCCAGCAGACCAGACAGCCAAGTCTATGGCTACACCTTC.

The CDR3 DNA follows: TGTGCCAGCAGCGTAGGCCCGGAGGGCAATCAGCCCCAGCATTTT. It translates to CASSVGPEGNQPQHF. The rearrangement joins TRBV9 to TRBJ1-5; D is ambiguous. CDR1 is SGDLS, CDR2 YYNGEE, per germline. V was clipped by 0 bases and J by 2 bases, with 9 bases between them. The CDR3 has 15 residues.

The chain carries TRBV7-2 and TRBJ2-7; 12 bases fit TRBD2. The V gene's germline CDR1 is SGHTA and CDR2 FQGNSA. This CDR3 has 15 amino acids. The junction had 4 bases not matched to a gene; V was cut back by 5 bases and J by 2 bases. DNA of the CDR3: TGTGCCAGCAGCCGGACTAGCGGGGCCACCTACGAGCAGTACTTC. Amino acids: CASSRTSGATYEQYF.

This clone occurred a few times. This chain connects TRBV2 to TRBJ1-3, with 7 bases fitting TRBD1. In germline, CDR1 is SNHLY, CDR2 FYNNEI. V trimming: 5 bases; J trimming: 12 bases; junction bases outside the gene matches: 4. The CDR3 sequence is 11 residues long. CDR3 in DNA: TGTGCCAGCAGTTCCAGGACAGGCATATATTTT. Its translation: CASSSRTGIYF.

This CDR3 is CASSQPSRTGTNGYTF. DNA for the CDR3: TGCGCCAGCAGCCAACCCTCTCGGACAGGGACTAATGGCTACACCTTC. This chain joins TRBV4-3 and TRBJ1-2; 8 bases agree with TRBD1. V dropped 2 bases and J dropped 6; count of bases not matched to a gene: 11. The CDR3 is 16 amino acids. Germline V CDR1 and CDR2: LGHNA, YSLEER.

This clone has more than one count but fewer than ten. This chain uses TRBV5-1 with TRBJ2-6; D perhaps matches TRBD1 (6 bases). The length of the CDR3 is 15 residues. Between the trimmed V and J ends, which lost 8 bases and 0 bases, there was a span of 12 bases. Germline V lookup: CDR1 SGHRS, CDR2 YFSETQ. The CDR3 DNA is TGCGCCAGTTTTCGGGACACCTCTGGGGCCAACGTCCTGACTTTC. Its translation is CASFRDTSGANVLTF.

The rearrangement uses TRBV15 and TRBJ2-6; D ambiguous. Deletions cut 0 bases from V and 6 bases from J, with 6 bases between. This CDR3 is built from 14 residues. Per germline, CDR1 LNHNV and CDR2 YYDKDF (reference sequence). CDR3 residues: CATSRDLVANVLTF. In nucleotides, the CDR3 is TGTGCCACCAGCAGAGACCTGGTGGCCAACGTCCTGACTTTC.

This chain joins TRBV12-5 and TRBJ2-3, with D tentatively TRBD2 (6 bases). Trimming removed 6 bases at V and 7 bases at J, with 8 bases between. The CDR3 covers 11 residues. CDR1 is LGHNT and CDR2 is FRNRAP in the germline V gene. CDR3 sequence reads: CASGDYNTQYF. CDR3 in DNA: TGTGCTAGTGGGGACTATAATACGCAGTATTTT.

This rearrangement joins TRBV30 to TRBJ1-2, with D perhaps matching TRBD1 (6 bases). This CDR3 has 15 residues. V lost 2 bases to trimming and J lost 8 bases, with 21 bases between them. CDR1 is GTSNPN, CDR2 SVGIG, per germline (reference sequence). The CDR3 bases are TGTGCCTGGAGTCCCTCAGGGGTCGTAAGTGGCGGCTACACCTTC. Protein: CAWSPSGVVSGGYTF.

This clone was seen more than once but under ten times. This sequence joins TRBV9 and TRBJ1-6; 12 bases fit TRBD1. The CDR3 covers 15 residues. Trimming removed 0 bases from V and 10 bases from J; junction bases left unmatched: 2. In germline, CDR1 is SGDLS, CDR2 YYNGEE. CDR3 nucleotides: TGTGCCAGCAGCGTAGTGGGACAGGGGGCATCACCCCTCCACTTT. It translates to CASSVVGQGASPLHF.

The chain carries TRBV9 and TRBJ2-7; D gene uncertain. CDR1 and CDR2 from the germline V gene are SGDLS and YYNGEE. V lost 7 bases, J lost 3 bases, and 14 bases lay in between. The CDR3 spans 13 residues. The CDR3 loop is CASSTGLNYEQYF. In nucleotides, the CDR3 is TGTGCCAGCTCTACGGGTTTGAACTACGAGCAGTACTTC.

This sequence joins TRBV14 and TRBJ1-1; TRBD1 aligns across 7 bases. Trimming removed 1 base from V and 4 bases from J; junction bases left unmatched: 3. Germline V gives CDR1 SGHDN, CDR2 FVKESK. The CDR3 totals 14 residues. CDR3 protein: CASSQAGQRTEAFF. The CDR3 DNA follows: TGTGCCAGCAGCCAAGCGGGACAGCGCACTGAAGCTTTCTTT. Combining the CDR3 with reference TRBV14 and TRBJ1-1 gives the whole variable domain EAGVTQFPSHSVIEKGQTVTLRCDPISGHDNLYWYRRVMGKEIKFLLHFVKESKQDESGMPNNRFLAERTGGTYSTLKVQPAELEDSGVYFCASSQAGQRTEAFFGQGTRLTVV.

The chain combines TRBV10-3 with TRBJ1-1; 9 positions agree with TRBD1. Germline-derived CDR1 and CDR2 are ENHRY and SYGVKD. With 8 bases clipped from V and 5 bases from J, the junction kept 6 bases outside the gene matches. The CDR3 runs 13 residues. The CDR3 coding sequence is TGTGCCATCGCCGGGACAGGGCAGACTGAAGCTTTCTTT. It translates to CAIAGTGQTEAFF.

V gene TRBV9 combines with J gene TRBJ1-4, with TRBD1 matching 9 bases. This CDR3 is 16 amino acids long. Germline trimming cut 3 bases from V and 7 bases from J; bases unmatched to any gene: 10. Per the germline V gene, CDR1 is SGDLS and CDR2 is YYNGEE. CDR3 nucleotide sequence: TGTGCCAGCAGCGCAAGGGGACAGGGAATGGGTGAAAAACTGTTTTTT. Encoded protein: CASSARGQGMGEKLFF.

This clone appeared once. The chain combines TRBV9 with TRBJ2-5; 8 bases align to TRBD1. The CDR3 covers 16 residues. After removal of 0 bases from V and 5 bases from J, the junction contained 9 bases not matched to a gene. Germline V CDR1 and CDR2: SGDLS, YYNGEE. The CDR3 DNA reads TGTGCCAGCAGCGTAGAGGCTCAGGGGGCTCGGGAGACCCAGTACTTC. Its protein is CASSVEAQGARETQYF.

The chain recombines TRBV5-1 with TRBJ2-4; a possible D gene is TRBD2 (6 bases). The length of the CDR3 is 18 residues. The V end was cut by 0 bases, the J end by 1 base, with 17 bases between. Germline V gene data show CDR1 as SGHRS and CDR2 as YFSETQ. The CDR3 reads CASSLALGGIMAKNIQYF. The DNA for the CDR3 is TGCGCCAGCAGCTTGGCCCTGGGGGGTATAATGGCCAAAAACATTCAGTACTTC.

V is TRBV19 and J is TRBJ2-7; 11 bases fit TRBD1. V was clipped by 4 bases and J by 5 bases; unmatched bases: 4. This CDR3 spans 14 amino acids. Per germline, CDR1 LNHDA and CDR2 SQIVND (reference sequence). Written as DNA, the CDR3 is TGTGCCAGTAGTAGGACAGGGGGCCTCCACGAGCAGTACTTC. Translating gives CASSRTGGLHEQYF.

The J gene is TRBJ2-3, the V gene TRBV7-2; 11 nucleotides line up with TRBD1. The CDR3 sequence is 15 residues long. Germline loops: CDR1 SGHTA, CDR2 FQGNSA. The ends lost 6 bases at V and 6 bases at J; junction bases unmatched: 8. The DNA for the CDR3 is TGTGCCAGCAGTTTTAGCGGGACAGGGGGGGATACGCAGTATTTT. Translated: CASSFSGTGGDTQYF. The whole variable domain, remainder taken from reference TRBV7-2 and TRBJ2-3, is GAGVSQSPSNKVTEKGKDVELRCDPISGHTALYWYRQSLGQGLEFLIYFQGNSAPDKSGLPSDRFSAERTGGSVSTLTIQRTQQEDSAVYLCASSFSGTGGDTQYFGPGTRLTVL.

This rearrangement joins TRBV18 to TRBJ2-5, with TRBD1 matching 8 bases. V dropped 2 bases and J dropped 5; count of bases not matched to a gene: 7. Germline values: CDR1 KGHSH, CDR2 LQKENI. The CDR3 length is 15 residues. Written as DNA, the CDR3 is TGTGCCAGCTCACCAGGACAGGGTTGGTTGGAGACCCAGTACTTC. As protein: CASSPGQGWLETQYF.

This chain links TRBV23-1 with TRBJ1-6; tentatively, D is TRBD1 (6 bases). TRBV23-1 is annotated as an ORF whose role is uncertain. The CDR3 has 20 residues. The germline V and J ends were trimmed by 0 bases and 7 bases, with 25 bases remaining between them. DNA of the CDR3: TGCGCCAGCAGTCAATCTTTAAAAGTCGGTTCCAGGGGTAAAAATTCACCCCTCCACTTT. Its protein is CASSQSLKVGSRGKNSPLHF.

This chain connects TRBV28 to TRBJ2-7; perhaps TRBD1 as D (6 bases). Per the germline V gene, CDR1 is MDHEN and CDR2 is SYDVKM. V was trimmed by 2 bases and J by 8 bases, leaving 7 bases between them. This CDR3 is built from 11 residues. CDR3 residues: CASSLRDKQYF. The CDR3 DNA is TGTGCCAGCAGTTTAAGGGACAAGCAGTACTTC.

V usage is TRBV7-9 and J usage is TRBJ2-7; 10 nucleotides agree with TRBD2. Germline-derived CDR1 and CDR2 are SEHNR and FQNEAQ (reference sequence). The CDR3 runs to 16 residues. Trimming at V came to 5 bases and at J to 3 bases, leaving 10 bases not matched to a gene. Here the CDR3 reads CASSPGRTSGDYEQYF. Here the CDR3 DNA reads TGTGCCAGCAGCCCCGGCAGAACTAGCGGGGACTACGAGCAGTACTTC.

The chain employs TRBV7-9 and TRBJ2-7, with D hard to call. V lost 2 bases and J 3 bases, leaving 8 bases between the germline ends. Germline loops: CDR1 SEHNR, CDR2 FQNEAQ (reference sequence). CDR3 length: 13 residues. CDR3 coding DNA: TGTGCCAGCAGCTTAATACAGAACTACGAGCAGTACTTC. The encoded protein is CASSLIQNYEQYF.

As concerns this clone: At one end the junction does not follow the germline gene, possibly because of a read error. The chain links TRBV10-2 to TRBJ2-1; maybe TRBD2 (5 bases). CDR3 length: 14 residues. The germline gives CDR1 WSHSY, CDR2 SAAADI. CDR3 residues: CASSDSPSPGIKVF. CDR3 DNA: TGCGCCAGCAGTGATTCTCCCTCTCCCGGGATAAAGGTCTTC.